Sequencing of this T cell receptor beta chain was carried out in a study of T cell responses to AZD1222 COVID-19 vaccine. Overall study findings and caveats: Increased Spike-specific TCR breadth and depth were observed after two AZD1222 doses.

Data came from immunoSEQ multiplex PCR; TCRdb stores just in-frame clones and leaves some out. This table holds 40,000 to 55,000 clones, about three quarters found once. Of note for this clone: The antigen is unknown.

This receptor was taken from an adult in good health. Specimen: peripheral blood, collected on day 0 of AZD1222 vaccination.

In DNA form, the CDR3 reads TGTGCCAGCAGTTACGGACAGGACGGATCACCCCTCCACTTT. It yields the protein CASSYGQDGSPLHF. The rearrangement uses TRBV6-5 and TRBJ1-6; 7 bases agree with TRBD1. This CDR3 region has 14 residues. Per the germline V gene, CDR1 is MNHEY and CDR2 is SVGAGI. V gave up 2 bases and J gave up 10 bases; unmatched junction bases: 5.